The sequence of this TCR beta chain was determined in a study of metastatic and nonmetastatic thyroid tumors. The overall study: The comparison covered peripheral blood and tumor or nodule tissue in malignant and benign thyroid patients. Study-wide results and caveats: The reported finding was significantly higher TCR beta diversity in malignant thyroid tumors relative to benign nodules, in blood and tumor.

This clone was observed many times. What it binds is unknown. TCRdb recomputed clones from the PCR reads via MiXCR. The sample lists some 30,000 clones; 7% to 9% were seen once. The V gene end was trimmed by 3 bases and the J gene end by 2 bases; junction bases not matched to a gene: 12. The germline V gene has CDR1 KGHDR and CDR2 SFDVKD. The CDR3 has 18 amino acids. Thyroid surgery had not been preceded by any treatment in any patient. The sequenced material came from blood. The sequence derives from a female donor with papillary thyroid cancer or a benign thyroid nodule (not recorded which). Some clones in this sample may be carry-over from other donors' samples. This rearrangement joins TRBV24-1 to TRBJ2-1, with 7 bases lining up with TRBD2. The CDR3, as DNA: TGTGCCACCAGTGATCCCGAAGGGAGGGACTTTACCTACAATGAGCAGTTCTTC. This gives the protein CATSDPEGRDFTYNEQFF.